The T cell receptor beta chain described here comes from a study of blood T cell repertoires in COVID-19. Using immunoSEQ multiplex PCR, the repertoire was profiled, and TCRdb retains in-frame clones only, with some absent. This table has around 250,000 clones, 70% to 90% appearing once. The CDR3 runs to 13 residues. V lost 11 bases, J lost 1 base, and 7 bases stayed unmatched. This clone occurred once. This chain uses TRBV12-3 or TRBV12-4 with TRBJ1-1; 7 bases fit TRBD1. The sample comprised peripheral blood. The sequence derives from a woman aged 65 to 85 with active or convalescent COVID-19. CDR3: CADETGTNTEAFF. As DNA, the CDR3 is TGTGCCGATGAGACAGGGACGAACACTGAAGCTTTCTTT.